The 8 T cell receptor beta chains presented below share a single source sample, sequenced in a study of monozygotic twins with inflammatory bowel disease. One entry per CDR3 protein, without DNA, is what TCRdb gives after re-calling the 5' RACE reads. This sample contains 350,000 to 400,000 distinct CDR3 sequences. Sequenced sample: blood. These receptors were collected from a human donor with ulcerative colitis or Crohn's disease, or a healthy co-twin of an affected twin (not recorded which).

The rearrangement links TRBV7-3 to TRBJ2-7; absent DNA, TCRdb's TRBD1 call cannot be checked. Germline V gene sequence: CDR1 SGHTA, CDR2 FQGTGA. The length of the CDR3 is 16 residues. CDR3 sequence: CASSLKATGLTYEQYF.

The chain couples TRBV7-9 to TRBJ2-3. This CDR3 has 15 amino acids. CDR1 is SEHNR, CDR2 FQNEAQ, per germline (reference sequence). CDR3 residues: CASSLEVTSTDTQYF.

The chain has TRBV20-1 and TRBJ1-5; lacking DNA, the TRBD1 call made by TCRdb goes unchecked. The CDR3 has 15 amino acids. Looked up from germline, CDR1 is DFQATT and CDR2 is SNEGSKA (reference sequence). CDR3 sequence: CSAIWGRGSNQPQHF.

J is TRBJ2-4 and V is TRBV7-2; the D call of TRBD1 rests on TCRdb alone, since no DNA is present to check it. CDR1 and CDR2 (germline): SGHTA, FQGNSA. The CDR3 is made up of 16 amino acids. CDR3 region: CASSLSLEGVKNIQYF.

V gene TRBV10-3 combines with J gene TRBJ2-5; TCRdb designates TRBD2, a call that cannot be tested without DNA. This CDR3 spans 15 amino acids. CDR1 and CDR2 (germline): ENHRY, SYGVKD. The CDR3 loop is CAISDGGSWQETQYF.

The rearrangement joins TRBV12-3 or TRBV12-4 to TRBJ1-5; TCRdb outputs TRBD1, but without DNA this stays unchecked. This CDR3 contains 15 residues. This chain's CDR3 is CASSRTSYSNQPQHF.

CDR3 region: CASSLEADTQYF. J is TRBJ2-3 and V is TRBV5-1. The CDR3 sequence is 12 residues long. Germline V gene lookup returns CDR1 SGHRS and CDR2 YFSETQ.

The chain combines TRBV7-9 with TRBJ2-2; TCRdb designates TRBD2, a call that cannot be tested without DNA. The CDR3 runs to 14 residues. The germline V gene encodes CDR1 SEHNR and CDR2 FQNEAQ (reference sequence). CDR3 residues: CASGGSTPHRELFF.